Below, one T cell receptor beta chain is given with its context. This clonotype was seen many times. This clone's antigen is unknown. No base quality information exists; no much larger clone differs at one position. Germline trimming: 0 bases from V, 4 bases from J; junction bases outside gene matches: 6. CDR1 and CDR2, looked up from the germline V gene, are LGHNA and YNFKEQ. Spanning cysteine to phenylalanine, the CDR3 consists of 15 amino acids. Only the CDR3 region is kept as DNA, spanning 45 bases read in frame from base 1. The listed sequencing device is Illumina HiSeq 1500. TCRdb trimmed public reads at Q25 via fastp, called clones via MiXCR and kept in-frame beta chains. Entries are consolidated by CDR3 protein sequence, retaining the most common genes and DNA. The sample profile shows over 450,000 distinct CDR3 sequences; roughly 10% of them were found once. The ten most abundant clones make up roughly a tenth of the sample.

This specimen belongs to a study of T cell repertoires in cytomegalovirus infection (dated by TCRdb to between 2018 and 2021). Turning to the overall study: Donor HLA type was relevant to the analysis, as public TCR beta signatures indicated carriage of CMV infection together with the matching HLA type.

General findings and caveats noted by the study authors: In both this cohort and an independent roughly 350-donor cohort, the cumulative frequency of public TCR beta family members distinguished carriers of CMV infection plus the relevant HLA type. The ex vivo response was dominated by HLA-C-restricted CMV-specific TCR beta clonotypes, which also provided the single most frequent clonotype in two of eight donors.

The chain links TRBV4-2 with TRBJ2-7; 7 bases in the middle match TRBD1. The sequence came from a human donor in good health (CMV status not recorded). Some clones in this sample may be carry-over from other donors' samples. The sample comprised PBMCs. The bases are TGTGCCAGCAGCCAAGAACAGGGACAGCGTTACGAGCAGTACTTC. This sequence encodes CASSQEQGQRYEQYF.